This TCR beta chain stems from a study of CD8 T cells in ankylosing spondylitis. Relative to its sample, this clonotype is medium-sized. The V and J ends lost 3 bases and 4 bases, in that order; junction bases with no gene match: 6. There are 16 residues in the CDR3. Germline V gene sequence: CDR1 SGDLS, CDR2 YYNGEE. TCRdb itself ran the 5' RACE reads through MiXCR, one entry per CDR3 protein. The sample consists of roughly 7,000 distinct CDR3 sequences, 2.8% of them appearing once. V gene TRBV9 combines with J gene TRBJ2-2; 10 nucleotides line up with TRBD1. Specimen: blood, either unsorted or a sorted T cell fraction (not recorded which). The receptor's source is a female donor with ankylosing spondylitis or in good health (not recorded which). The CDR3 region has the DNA TGTGCCAGCAGCGATCCAGACAGGGGGCCCACCGGGGAGCTGTTTTTT. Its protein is CASSDPDRGPTGELFF. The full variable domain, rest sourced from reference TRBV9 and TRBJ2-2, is DSGVTQTPKHLITATGQRVTLRCSPRSGDLSVYWYQQSLDQGLQFLIQYYNGEERAKGNILERFSAQQFPDLHSELNLSSLELGDSALYFCASSDPDRGPTGELFFGEGSRLTVL.